These 3 T cell receptor beta chains were all obtained from the same sample, sequenced in a study of blood T cell repertoires in COVID-19. Generated by immunoSEQ multiplex PCR, the TCRdb table keeps only in-frame clones and is missing some. The table has roughly 46,000 clones, approximately 90% seen once; the top ten hold about a tenth. The source material was peripheral blood. The receptors shown here come from a middle-aged man with active COVID-19.

This rearrangement joins TRBV4-2 to TRBJ1-2; D call uncertain. The CDR3 loop spans 15 amino acids. Between the trimmed V and J ends, which lost 0 bases and 1 base, there was a span of 9 bases. CDR1 is LGHNA, CDR2 YNFKEQ, per germline. The CDR3 nucleotides read TGTGCCAGCAGCCAAGATGCTGAGATTAACTATGGCTACACCTTC. Residues: CASSQDAEINYGYTF.

The chain employs TRBV2 and TRBJ2-4; D perhaps matches TRBD2 (5 bases). The CDR3 runs to 16 residues. Germline CDR1 SNHLY, CDR2 FYNNEI. Between the trimmed V and J ends, which lost 7 bases and 6 bases, there was a span of 22 bases. The CDR3 nucleotides are TGTGCCAGCACGCTCACCGGGATTGTTCCCCCAAACATTCAGTACTTC. Protein product: CASTLTGIVPPNIQYF.

The chain joins TRBV5-4 to TRBJ1-4; 12 bases line up with TRBD1. Trimming cost V 1 base and J 9 bases; bases outside gene matches: 7. Germline CDR1 is SGHNT and CDR2 is YYREEE (reference sequence). This CDR3 has 16 residues. CDR3 protein: CASSLQAGTGGKKLFF. The CDR3 bases are TGTGCCAGCAGCTTGCAGGCTGGGACAGGGGGCAAAAAACTGTTTTTT.